The T cell receptor (beta chain) described here comes from a study of monozygotic twins with inflammatory bowel disease. Germline values: CDR1 SGHNT, CDR2 YYREEE (reference sequence). The CDR3 covers 16 residues. No DNA is given; TCRdb re-called the 5' RACE reads and lists each CDR3 protein once. The listing contains about 450,000 distinct CDR3 sequences. This receptor was identified in a human donor with ulcerative colitis or Crohn's disease, or a healthy co-twin of an affected twin (not recorded which). The chain links TRBV5-4 to TRBJ2-1. Sequences were obtained from blood. CDR3: CASSSAGETSYNEQFF.